This T cell receptor (beta chain) is drawn from a study of cytomegalovirus exposure and HLA in healthy donors. Study-wide findings and caveats: Most TCR sequences were uncommon, yet certain public TCRs appeared in many donors.

CDR3 length: 13 amino acids. Per germline, CDR1 SGHTA and CDR2 FQGTGA. Between the trimmed V and J ends, which lost 5 bases and 5 bases, there was a span of 12 bases. Details on this clone: What it binds is unknown.

Profiled with immunoSEQ multiplex PCR; TCRdb holds only in-frame clones, not every one. The table records tens of thousands of clones, roughly 94% of them present only once. Sequencing input: PBMCs. The chain couples TRBV7-3 to TRBJ2-5; no clear D. This TCR came from a young woman in good health and CMV-seronegative. Written as DNA, the CDR3 is TGTGCCAGCAGCCCGTTTGGCTCCGAGACCCAGTACTTC. Amino acid sequence: CASSPFGSETQYF.